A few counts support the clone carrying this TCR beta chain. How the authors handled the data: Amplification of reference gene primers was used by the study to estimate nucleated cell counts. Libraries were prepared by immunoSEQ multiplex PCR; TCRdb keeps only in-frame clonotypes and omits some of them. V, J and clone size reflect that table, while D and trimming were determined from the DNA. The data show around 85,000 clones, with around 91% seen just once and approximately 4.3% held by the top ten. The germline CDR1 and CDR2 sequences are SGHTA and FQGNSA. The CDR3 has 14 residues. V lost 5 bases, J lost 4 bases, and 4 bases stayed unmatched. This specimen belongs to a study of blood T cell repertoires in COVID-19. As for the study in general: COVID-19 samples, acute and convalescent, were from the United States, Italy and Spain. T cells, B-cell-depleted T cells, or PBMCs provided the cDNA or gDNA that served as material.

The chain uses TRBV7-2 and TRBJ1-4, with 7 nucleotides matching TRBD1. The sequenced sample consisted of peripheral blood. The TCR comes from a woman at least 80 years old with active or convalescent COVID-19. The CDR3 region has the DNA TGTGCCAGCAGCCCAAACAGGGGTAATGAAAAACTGTTTTTT. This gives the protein CASSPNRGNEKLFF.